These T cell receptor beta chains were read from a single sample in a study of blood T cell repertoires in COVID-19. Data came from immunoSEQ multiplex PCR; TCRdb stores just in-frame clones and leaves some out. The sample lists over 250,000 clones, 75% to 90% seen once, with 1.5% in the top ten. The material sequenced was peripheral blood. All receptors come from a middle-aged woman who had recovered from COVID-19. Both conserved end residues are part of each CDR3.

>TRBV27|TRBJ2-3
CATRDSPHTQYF
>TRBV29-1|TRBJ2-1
CSVEGPLQGKSYNEQFF
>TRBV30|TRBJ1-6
CAWNRGTYDSPLHF
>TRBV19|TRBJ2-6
CASSIDLSDSSGANVLTF
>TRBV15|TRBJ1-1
CATSRGQPEAFF
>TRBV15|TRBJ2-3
CATSRDPRDRVFADTQYF
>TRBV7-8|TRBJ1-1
CASSLWATEAFF
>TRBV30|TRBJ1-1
CAWSVILNTEAFF
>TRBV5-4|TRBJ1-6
CASSQFGQGRDSPLHF
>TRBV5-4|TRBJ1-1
CASSPGQKMNTEAFF
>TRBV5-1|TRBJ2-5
CASSLAGAAEETQYF
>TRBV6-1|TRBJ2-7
CASSELPVSVSSYEQYF
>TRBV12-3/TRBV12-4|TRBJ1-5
CASSLREGGPQHF
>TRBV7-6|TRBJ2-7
CASSGRGSYEQYF
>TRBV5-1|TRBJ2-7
CASSLSQGAREQYF
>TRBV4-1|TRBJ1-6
CASSAGTSPVVDNSPLHF
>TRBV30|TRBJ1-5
CAWSKGATNQPQHF
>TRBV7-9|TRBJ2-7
CASSSDSSYEQYF
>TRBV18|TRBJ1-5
CASSPDPPAGREYSNQPQHF
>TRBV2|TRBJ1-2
CASRRQGLYGYTF
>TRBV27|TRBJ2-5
CASRTGAAETQYF
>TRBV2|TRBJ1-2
CASSDSGGGVYGYTF
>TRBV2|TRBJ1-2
CASRDDRVIYGYTF
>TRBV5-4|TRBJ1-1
CASSLGGDYLEAFF
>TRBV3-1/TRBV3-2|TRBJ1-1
CASSAWRGLNTEAFF
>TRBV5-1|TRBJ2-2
CASSQTGRGTGELFF
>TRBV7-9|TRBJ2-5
CASSVRQGQETQYF
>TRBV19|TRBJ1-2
CASSIEGLAEGYGYTF
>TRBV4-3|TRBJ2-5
CASSQDFSILAGVRETQYF
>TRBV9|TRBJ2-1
CASSVTGTTSYNEQFF
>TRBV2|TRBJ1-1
CASKYDREGTEAFF
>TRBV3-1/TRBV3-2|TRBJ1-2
CASTQVGGGSPYGYTF
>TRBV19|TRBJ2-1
CASSLERGPYNEQFF
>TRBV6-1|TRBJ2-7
CASSEAPPGQEFSYEQYF
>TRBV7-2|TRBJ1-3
CASSFWTGGNTIYF
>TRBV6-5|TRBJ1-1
CASSYRSTGMNTEAFF
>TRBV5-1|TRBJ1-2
CASSTFTDNGYTF
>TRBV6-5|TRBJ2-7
CASSNRPSGSNAQYF
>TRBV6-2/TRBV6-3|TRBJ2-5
CASSYGLAGGPSQETQYF
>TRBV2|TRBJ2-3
CASTREDTQYF
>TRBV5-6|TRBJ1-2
CASSMGRGILFGYTF
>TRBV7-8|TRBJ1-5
CASSLSGATSNQPQHF
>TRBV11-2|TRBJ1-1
CASSLARGYTEAFF
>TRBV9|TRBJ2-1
CASSSGWASSPEQFF
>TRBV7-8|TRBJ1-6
CASSLRVSYNSPLHF
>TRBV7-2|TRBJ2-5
CASSFLAGGETQYF
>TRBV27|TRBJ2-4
CASSNTLRQSKNIQYF
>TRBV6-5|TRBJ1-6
CASSYQAGRNSPLHF